This T cell receptor (beta chain) was retrieved from a study of read filtering for tumor transcriptome and immune sequencing. This CDR3 spans 16 amino acids. Deletions cut 0 bases from V and 0 bases from J, with 10 bases between. Germline V lookup: CDR1 MGHRA, CDR2 YSYEKL. This library used approximately 390 ng RNA and molecular barcoded adaptors spanning alpha/delta and beta/gamma chains. TCRdb reanalysed the reads using MiXCR and keeps one entry per CDR3 protein. The table records about 62,000 distinct CDR3 sequences, roughly 19% of them present only once. This clonotype was detected many times. V gene TRBV4-1 combines with J gene TRBJ2-3; D gene ambiguous. The receptor was derived from a donor at least 40 years old with multiple myeloma. Sample: a population of CD138-negative cells sorted from bone marrow. CDR3 sequence reads: CASSQDPGPSTDTQYF. As DNA, the CDR3 is TGCGCCAGCAGCCAAGATCCTGGCCCTAGCACAGATACGCAGTATTTT.